The following is a T cell receptor (beta chain) sequence with its context. Its specificity is not known. Germline V CDR1 and CDR2: SGHVS, FNYEAQ. V was clipped by 5 bases and J by 4 bases; unmatched bases: 15. This CDR3 contains 18 residues. Intraepithelial and lamina propria lymphocytes were released after the graft tissue was processed. This entry belongs to a study of graft-versus-host responses after intestinal transplantation. Across the whole study: Following induction with anti-thymocyte globulin, all recipients were given tacrolimus and steroids for two to three years. Study findings and constraints: Recipient-marrow GvH clones were detected, some having first appeared in ileum or blood. Peak circulating GvH clone levels were associated with early post-transplant HvG declines. Elevated graft-versus-host to host-versus-graft clonal ratios in allografts were recorded for patients with graft-donor T cell macrochimerism.

The table came from immunoSEQ multiplex PCR; TCRdb's copy has only in-frame clones and leaves some out. The sample lists about 14,000 clones; 65% to 80% were seen once. Sequencing was performed on ileum tissue, taken about 26 days after intestinal transplant. This sequence originates from a human patient who received an intestinal transplant, so some T cells may come from the graft donor. This rearrangement joins TRBV7-6 to TRBJ2-3; 10 bases match TRBD2. The CDR3 loop is CASSQGTSVFASADTQYF. The CDR3, as DNA: TGTGCCAGCAGCCAAGGGACTAGCGTTTTTGCATCGGCAGATACGCAGTATTTT.